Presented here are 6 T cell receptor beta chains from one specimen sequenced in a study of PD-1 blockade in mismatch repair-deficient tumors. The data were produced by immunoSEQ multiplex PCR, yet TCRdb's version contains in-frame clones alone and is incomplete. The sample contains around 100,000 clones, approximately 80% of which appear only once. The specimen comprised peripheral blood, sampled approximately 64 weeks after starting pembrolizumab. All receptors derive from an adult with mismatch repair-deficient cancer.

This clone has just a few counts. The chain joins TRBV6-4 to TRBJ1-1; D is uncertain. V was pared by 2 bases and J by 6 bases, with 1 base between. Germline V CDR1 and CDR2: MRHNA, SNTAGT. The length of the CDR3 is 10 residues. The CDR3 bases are TGTGCCAGCAGTGACCCTGAAGCTTTCTTT. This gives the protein CASSDPEAFF.

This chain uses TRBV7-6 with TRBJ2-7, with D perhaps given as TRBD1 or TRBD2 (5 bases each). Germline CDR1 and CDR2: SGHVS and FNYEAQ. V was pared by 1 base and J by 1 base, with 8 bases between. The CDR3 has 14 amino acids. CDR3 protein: CASSLGDQSYEQYF. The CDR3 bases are TGTGCCAGCAGCTTAGGGGACCAGTCCTACGAGCAGTACTTC. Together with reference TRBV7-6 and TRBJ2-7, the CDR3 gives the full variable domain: GAGVSQSPRYKVTKRGQDVALRCDPISGHVSLYWYRQALGQGPEFLTYFNYEAQQDKSGLPNDRFSAERPEGSISTLTIQRTEQRDSAMYRCASSLGDQSYEQYFGPGTRLTVT.

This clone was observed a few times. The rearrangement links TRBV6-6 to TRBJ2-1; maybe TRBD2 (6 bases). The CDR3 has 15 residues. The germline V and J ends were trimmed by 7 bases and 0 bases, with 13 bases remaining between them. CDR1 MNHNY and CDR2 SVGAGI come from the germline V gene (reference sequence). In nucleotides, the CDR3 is TGTGCCAGCAAAAAACGGGAGAGCTCCTACAATGAGCAGTTCTTC. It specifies CASKKRESSYNEQFF.

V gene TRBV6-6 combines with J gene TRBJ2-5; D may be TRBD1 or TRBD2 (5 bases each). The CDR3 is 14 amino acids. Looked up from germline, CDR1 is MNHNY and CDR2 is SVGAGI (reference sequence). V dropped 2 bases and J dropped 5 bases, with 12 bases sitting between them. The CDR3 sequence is CASSYPGGQETQYF. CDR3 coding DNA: TGTGCCAGCAGTTACCCTGGGGGTCAGGAGACCCAGTACTTC.

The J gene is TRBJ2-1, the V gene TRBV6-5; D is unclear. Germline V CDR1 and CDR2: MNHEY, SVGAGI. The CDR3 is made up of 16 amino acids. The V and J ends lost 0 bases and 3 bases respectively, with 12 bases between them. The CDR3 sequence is CASSYSSRSFYNEQFF. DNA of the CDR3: TGTGCCAGCAGTTACTCGTCCAGAAGTTTCTACAATGAGCAGTTCTTC.

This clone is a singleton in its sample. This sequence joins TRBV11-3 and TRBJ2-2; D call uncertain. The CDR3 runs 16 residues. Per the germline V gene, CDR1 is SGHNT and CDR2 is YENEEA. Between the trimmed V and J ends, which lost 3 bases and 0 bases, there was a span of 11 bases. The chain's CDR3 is CASSLIGRANTGELFF. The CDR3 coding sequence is TGTGCCAGCAGCTTGATTGGACGTGCGAACACCGGGGAGCTGTTTTTT.